This paragraph covers one T cell receptor beta chain sequence. An end of the junction differs from the germline gene, which may be a read error. The sample comes from a study of tumor-infiltrating lymphocytes in primary liver carcinoma. Study background: Sequenced samples came back with roughly 3.65 to 7.5 million productive TCRbeta reads, and the counts looked alike across tissue types.

The source of the blood RNA was unsorted whole blood, and germline DNA was extracted as well. TCR beta cDNA came from around 0.5 ug total RNA, primed with a constant-region primer. Each TCR beta library was derived from three nested multiplex PCR rounds that employed slightly modified ARM-PCR. The first two PCR rounds, approximately 10 cycles each, used TRBV1-TRBV30 forward primers and a C-beta reverse primer. MiXCR was run by TCRdb on the multiplex PCR reads, yielding one entry per CDR3 protein. Of 190,000 or so distinct CDR3 sequences listed, roughly two thirds are singletons. The CDR3 length is 14 residues.

The receptor's source is an older woman with primary liver carcinoma and hepatitis B virus infection. The chain has TRBV12-3 or TRBV12-4 and TRBJ2-1; 7 bases align to TRBD2. Sequencing used peripheral blood. The CDR3 spells CARRGLEALDELFF. The CDR3 nucleotides read TGTGCCAGGAGAGGACTAGAGGCCTTGGATGAGCTGTTCTTC.